These 27 T cell receptor beta chains were all obtained from the same sample, sequenced in a study of CD8 T cells in ankylosing spondylitis. TCRdb re-called the 5' RACE reads with MiXCR, one entry per CDR3 protein. The sample consists of roughly 180,000 distinct CDR3 sequences, approximately 9.9% of them appearing once. The sample was blood, either unsorted or a sorted T cell fraction (not recorded which). These TCRs come from a female donor with ankylosing spondylitis or in good health (not recorded which).

Written as DNA, the CDR3 is TGTGCCTGGAGTGTACTGGGAAATGAGCAGTTCTTC. Amino acid sequence: CAWSVLGNEQFF. J is TRBJ2-1 and V is TRBV30; no clear D gene. V was cut by 0 bases and J by 7 bases, with 7 bases left in between. This CDR3 region has 12 residues. Per the germline V gene, CDR1 is GTSNPN and CDR2 is SVGIG (reference sequence).

This clonotype was picked up a small number of times. The chain is built from TRBV5-1 and TRBJ1-1; D is perhaps TRBD1 (6 bases). The V gene's germline CDR1 is SGHRS and CDR2 YFSETQ. The CDR3 sequence is 17 residues long. Deletions cut 4 bases from V and 3 bases from J, with 22 bases between. CDR3: CASSRAGTIARYTEAFF. DNA of the CDR3: TGCGCCAGCAGCCGCGCCGGGACAATTGCCCGCTACACTGAAGCTTTCTTT.

This clonotype was seen more than once but under ten times. CDR3 nucleotide sequence: TGTGCCAGCAGTTGGCTAGCGGAATACAATGAGCAGTTCTTC. Residues: CASSWLAEYNEQFF. The chain employs TRBV6-2 or TRBV6-3 and TRBJ2-1, with 7 bases aligning to TRBD2. V lost 4 bases to trimming and J lost 4 bases; unmatched junction nucleotides: 4. Germline-derived CDR1 and CDR2 are MNHEY and SVGEGT. This CDR3 region has 14 residues.

This clonotype appeared many times. The chain carries TRBV9 and TRBJ2-1, with TRBD2 matching 8 bases. V lost 3 bases, J lost 2 bases, and 4 bases stayed unmatched. This CDR3 contains 15 residues. The germline V gene has CDR1 SGDLS and CDR2 YYNGEE. Written as DNA, the CDR3 is TGTGCCAGCAGCGCCAGCGGGAGCCCCTACAATGAGCAGTTCTTC. It is translated as CASSASGSPYNEQFF.

This clonotype occurred a few times. This rearrangement joins TRBV18 to TRBJ2-1; D is perhaps TRBD2 (5 bases). CDR1 and CDR2 from the germline V gene are KGHSH and LQKENI. CDR3 length: 12 residues. V was trimmed by 2 bases and J by 10 bases, leaving 9 bases between them. The CDR3 bases are TGTGCCAGCTCACCAGGAGGCCGAGAGCAGTTCTTC. Its translation is CASSPGGREQFF.

The sample holds a few counts of this clonotype. V usage is TRBV7-8 and J usage is TRBJ2-7, with 7 bases matching TRBD2. The J segment lost 4 bases and the V segment lost 2 bases, leaving 8 bases of the junction unmatched. Germline V gene sequence: CDR1 SGHVS, CDR2 FQNEAQ. This CDR3 comprises 15 residues. The CDR3 region has the DNA TGTGCCAGCAGCTTACGGGACTACTTGAATTACGAGCAGTACTTC. As protein: CASSLRDYLNYEQYF.

The J gene is TRBJ2-7, the V gene TRBV4-3; 7 bases are shared with TRBD1. The V gene end was trimmed by 6 bases and the J gene end by 3 bases; junction bases not matched to a gene: 8. This CDR3 spans 14 amino acids. Germline V gene lookup returns CDR1 LGHNA and CDR2 YSLEER. This chain's CDR3 is CASSPGTVNYEQYF. The CDR3 DNA is TGCGCCAGCAGTCCCGGGACAGTTAACTACGAGCAGTACTTC.

V is TRBV20-1 and J is TRBJ2-3; D gene uncertain. Germline CDR1 DFQATT, CDR2 SNEGSKA (reference sequence). This CDR3 has 14 residues. Trimming cost V 3 bases and J 0 bases, with 10 bases left between them. CDR3 loop: CSASPRPSTDTQYF. In DNA form, the CDR3 reads TGCAGTGCTAGTCCTAGGCCTAGCACAGATACGCAGTATTTT.

This clonotype was detected a few times. The chain employs TRBV29-1 and TRBJ1-2; TRBD1 matches at 8 bases. In germline, CDR1 is SQVTM, CDR2 ANQGSEA. The CDR3 loop spans 13 amino acids. V dropped 5 bases and J dropped 8; count of bases not matched to a gene: 10. CDR3 residues: CSVSGTGFGGYTF. The CDR3 bases are TGCAGCGTTTCCGGGACAGGTTTTGGGGGCTACACCTTC.

The chain uses TRBV2 and TRBJ2-7; D possibly matches TRBD1 or TRBD2 (5 bases each). The CDR3 covers 14 residues. Germline V lookup: CDR1 SNHLY, CDR2 FYNNEI. V lost 6 bases, J lost 4 bases, and 16 bases lay in between. The CDR3 loop is CASSAGTLGYEQYF. The DNA of the CDR3 is TGTGCCAGCAGCGCCGGGACCCTAGGGTACGAGCAGTACTTC.

To note about this clonotype: A much larger clonotype is one base distant, so this may be a read error. The chain couples TRBV11-1 to TRBJ2-1; D remains ambiguous. The CDR3 length is 16 residues. V was clipped by 4 bases and J by 2 bases, with 15 bases between them. Germline V gene data show CDR1 as SGHAT and CDR2 as FQDESV (reference sequence). CDR3 in amino acids: CASSSGLGLTYNEQFF. CDR3 DNA sequence: TGTGCCAGCAGCTCAGGTCTAGGTTTAACCTACAATGAGCAGTTCTTC.

Here the CDR3 DNA reads TGCGCCAGCAGCTTGGCTCAGGAGGATACGCAGTATTTT. This sequence encodes CASSLAQEDTQYF. The chain has TRBV5-1 and TRBJ2-3; the D is unclear. The CDR3 length is 13 residues. Trimming removed 0 bases at V and 6 bases at J, with 8 bases between. Germline-derived CDR1 and CDR2 are SGHRS and YFSETQ. Full variable domain (missing parts from reference TRBV5-1 and TRBJ2-3): KAGVTQTPRYLIKTRGQQVTLSCSPISGHRSVSWYQQTPGQGLQFLFEYFSETQRNKGNFPGRFSGRQFSNSRSEMNVSTLELGDSALYLCASSLAQEDTQYFGPGTRLTVL.

This clonotype was seen at least ten times. The rearrangement links TRBV7-9 to TRBJ2-7; D might be TRBD2 (5 bases). The CDR3 runs to 11 residues. The V end lost 5 bases, the J end lost 6 bases, and 8 bases lay between the germline ends. CDR1 and CDR2 from the germline V gene are SEHNR and FQNEAQ (reference sequence). The CDR3 DNA reads TGTGCCAGCAGCGTAGAGGGCGAGCAGTACTTC. It is translated as CASSVEGEQYF.

There are many counts of this clonotype. The rearrangement links TRBV29-1 to TRBJ2-1, with TRBD1 identical over 7 bases. Germline V CDR1 and CDR2: SQVTM, ANQGSEA. There are 14 residues in the CDR3. Trimming removed 7 bases from V and 1 base from J; junction bases left unmatched: 7. CDR3 in DNA: TGCAGCGCCGGTGGACAGGCATCCTACAATGAGCAGTTCTTC. Encoded protein: CSAGGQASYNEQFF.

The gene calls are TRBV7-9 and TRBJ2-1; D gene ambiguous. The CDR3 length is 12 residues. Germline lookup yields CDR1 SEHNR and CDR2 FQNEAQ (reference sequence). The V and J ends lost 0 bases and 15 bases respectively, with 12 bases between them. CDR3 amino acids: CASSLAQRGAFF. CDR3 bases: TGTGCCAGCAGCTTAGCGCAAAGAGGAGCGTTCTTC.

This chain joins TRBV18 and TRBJ2-5, with 10 positions matching TRBD2. V lost 3 bases to trimming and J lost 5 bases; unmatched junction nucleotides: 6. This CDR3 contains 15 residues. Germline values: CDR1 KGHSH, CDR2 LQKENI. The DNA of the CDR3 is TGTGCCAGCTCACCCACCAGCGGGAGGGCTGAGACCCAGTACTTC. Residues: CASSPTSGRAETQYF.

This clonotype was picked up a small number of times. The chain uses TRBV20-1 and TRBJ2-1; 8 bases are a match to TRBD1. The germline CDR1 and CDR2 sequences are DFQATT and SNEGSKA (reference sequence). The CDR3 has 15 residues. J gave up 3 bases and V 2 bases, and 6 bases lay outside the gene matches. Here the CDR3 reads CSARQTGAFYNEQFF. Written as DNA, the CDR3 is TGCAGTGCTAGACAGACAGGGGCCTTCTACAATGAGCAGTTCTTC.

This clonotype was recorded at least ten times. V and J are TRBV5-1 and TRBJ2-2, with 7 bases aligning to TRBD2. V trimming: 2 bases; J trimming: 5 bases; junction bases outside the gene matches: 9. This CDR3 has 16 residues. Germline V gene sequence: CDR1 SGHRS, CDR2 YFSETQ. CDR3 region: CASSFRAGSRTGELFF. The CDR3 DNA reads TGCGCCAGCAGCTTTAGAGCGGGGAGTCGTACCGGGGAGCTGTTTTTT. Filled out from reference TRBV5-1 and TRBJ2-2, the complete variable domain reads KAGVTQTPRYLIKTRGQQVTLSCSPISGHRSVSWYQQTPGQGLQFLFEYFSETQRNKGNFPGRFSGRQFSNSRSEMNVSTLELGDSALYLCASSFRAGSRTGELFFGEGSRLTVL.

In its sample, this clonotype was seen a few times. This rearrangement joins TRBV4-3 to TRBJ1-4; unclear D gene. With 4 bases removed from V and 13 bases from J, the gap between germline ends came to 16 bases. CDR1 and CDR2 (germline): LGHNA, YSLEER. The CDR3 is 13 residues long. CDR3 protein: CASSPRQGKRLFF. CDR3 DNA: TGCGCCAGCAGCCCTAGGCAAGGAAAAAGACTGTTTTTT.

This clonotype was seen many times. J is TRBJ2-1 and V is TRBV7-9, with D possibly called TRBD1 or TRBD2 (5 bases each). The V end lost 4 bases, the J end lost 10 bases, and 11 bases lay between the germline ends. The CDR3 consists of 12 residues. Germline assignment: CDR1 SEHNR and CDR2 FQNEAQ (reference sequence). The CDR3 region is CASSSIRDEQFF. The CDR3 nucleotides read TGTGCCAGCAGCTCCATCCGGGACGAGCAGTTCTTC.

This clonotype was seen only a few times. The genes are TRBV12-3 or TRBV12-4 and TRBJ1-2, with D tentatively TRBD1 (5 bases). The CDR3 has 13 amino acids. Trimming pared 6 bases from V and 6 bases from J, leaving 14 bases between. The CDR3 region has the DNA TGTGCCAGCAGAGAGGGACGAACCGATGGCTACACCTTC. This encodes CASREGRTDGYTF.

A few counts support this clonotype. The chain recombines TRBV2 with TRBJ2-3, with TRBD2 matching over 11 bases. Germline V gene lookup returns CDR1 SNHLY and CDR2 FYNNEI. The CDR3 has 13 residues. The trim removed 4 bases at V and 11 bases at J, leaving 5 bases unmatched. In DNA form, the CDR3 reads TGTGCCAGCAGTGCATTAGGACTAGCGGGGCAGTATTTT. It encodes CASSALGLAGQYF.

This clonotype was detected a few times. This chain joins TRBV28 and TRBJ1-5; possibly TRBD1 for D (6 bases). The CDR3 runs to 15 residues. The germline V gene encodes CDR1 MDHEN and CDR2 SYDVKM. Trimming pared 2 bases from V and 0 bases from J, leaving 8 bases between. The CDR3 region is CASSLRQVSNQPQHF. In DNA, the CDR3 is TGTGCCAGCAGTTTACGACAGGTTAGCAATCAGCCCCAGCATTTT.

This clonotype came up many times. The gene calls are TRBV29-1 and TRBJ2-5; 12 positions match TRBD2. Trimming at V came to 5 bases and at J to 5 bases, leaving 6 bases not matched to a gene. The CDR3 has 14 residues. Germline CDR1 and CDR2: SQVTM and ANQGSEA. CDR3 amino acids: CSVTLAGGEETQYF. CDR3 coding DNA: TGCAGCGTTACCCTAGCGGGAGGGGAGGAGACCCAGTACTTC. The variable domain in full, completed from reference TRBV29-1 and TRBJ2-5, reads SAVISQKPSRDICQRGTSLTIQCQVDSQVTMMFWYRQQPGQSLTLIATANQGSEATYESGFVIDKFPISRPNLTFSTLTVSNMSPEDSSIYLCSVTLAGGEETQYFGPGTRLLVL.

CDR3 in DNA: TGCGCCAGCAGCCAGGCGGCGGGAGGGCTGGGGGGCGGGGAGCTGTTTTTT. It yields the protein CASSQAAGGLGGGELFF. V is TRBV4-3 and J is TRBJ2-2; 9 positions match TRBD2. The V gene's germline CDR1 is LGHNA and CDR2 YSLEER. This CDR3 has 17 residues. Losses at the gene ends were 3 bases for V and 7 bases for J; bases not matched to a gene: 12.

The J gene is TRBJ1-3, the V gene TRBV10-3; D unresolved. With 10 bases removed from V and 0 bases from J, the gap between germline ends came to 10 bases. The CDR3 covers 13 residues. Germline lookup yields CDR1 ENHRY and CDR2 SYGVKD. The DNA of the CDR3 is TGTGCCACCGCGACCCTCTCTGGAAACACCATATATTTT. Translated, it gives CATATLSGNTIYF.

This clonotype was found a few times. The chain uses TRBV6-1 and TRBJ2-7; TRBD2 agrees at 13 bases. The germline CDR1 and CDR2 sequences are MNHNS and SASEGT. CDR3 size: 15 residues. Trimming took 6 bases from V and 4 from J; bases not matched to a gene: 6. CDR3 sequence: CASRPGLAGLYEQYF. As DNA, the CDR3 is TGTGCCAGCAGACCGGGACTAGCGGGATTATACGAGCAGTACTTC.